These T cell receptor beta chains were read from a single sample in a study of blood T cell repertoires in COVID-19. This table comes from immunoSEQ multiplex PCR, and its TCRdb copy is limited to in-frame clones, with some not included. Counted here are about 62,000 clones, roughly 71% occurring once; the ten biggest clones make up approximately 6.8%. The sample consisted of peripheral blood. The receptors were gathered from a woman in her 50s with active or convalescent COVID-19. Each CDR3 is given with its conserved first and last residue. A D gene is named only where the DNA matches it firmly. Rows give clone size only sometimes, using once, few, many, or a class for an expanded clone.

j_call clone_size d_call v_call cdr3_nt cdr3_aa
TRBJ1-2 NA TRBD1 TRBV6-2/TRBV6-3 TGTGCCAGCAGTTCTTGGACAGGCTATGGCTACACCTTC CASSSWTGYGYTF
TRBJ1-2 NA NA TRBV6-5 TGTGCCAGCAGTTCCGGGGACTATGCTCATGGCTACACCTTC CASSSGDYAHGYTF
TRBJ1-2 NA NA TRBV19 TGTGCCACTTACAGAGGCTCGGGAGGCTACACCTTC CATYRGSGGYTF
TRBJ1-5 once NA TRBV7-9 TGTGCCAGCAGCCGACCGGGGGGCGGTCAGCCCCAGCATTTT CASSRPGGGQPQHF
TRBJ1-2 once NA TRBV6-4 TGTGCCAGCAGTGACTCCAGGGGCGGCTACACCTTC CASSDSRGGYTF
TRBJ1-5 NA NA TRBV6-2/TRBV6-3 TGTGCCAGCAGTATCGAGCAAGCGGGCAATCAGCCCCAGCATTTT CASSIEQAGNQPQHF
TRBJ2-1 NA NA TRBV2 TGTGCCAGCCGGCGGGAACAACTTAATGAGCAGTTCTTC CASRREQLNEQFF
TRBJ2-1 few NA TRBV27 TGTGCCAGCAGTCCTCGTGATTGGCGGGAATTCGATGAGCAGTTCTTC CASSPRDWREFDEQFF
TRBJ2-1 once NA TRBV6-5 TGTGCCAGCAGTTACTCCCCATTAGCAGACAATGAGCAGTTCTTC CASSYSPLADNEQFF
TRBJ1-3 NA NA TRBV6-6 TGTGCCAGCAGCCCCACGGGGGGAAACACCATATATTTT CASSPTGGNTIYF
TRBJ1-6 NA NA TRBV18 TGTGCCAGCTCACCCGGTCCTAATTCACCCCTCCACTTT CASSPGPNSPLHF
TRBJ2-3 NA TRBD2 TRBV2 TGTGCCAGCAGTGTGGGGGCTAGCGGGTCCACAGATACGCAGTATTTT CASSVGASGSTDTQYF
TRBJ1-1 NA NA TRBV7-3 TGTGCCAGCAGCGGAAAGGCAGGCTTACCAGCTTTCTTT CASSGKAGLPAFF
TRBJ1-1 NA NA TRBV21-1 TGTGCCAGCAGCAAACCTTCAGACAGGGACACTGAAGCTTTCTTT CASSKPSDRDTEAFF
TRBJ1-1 NA NA TRBV15 TGTGCCACCAGCATTCCCAACAGGGCAGGTGAAGCTTTCTTT CATSIPNRAGEAFF
TRBJ2-3 NA TRBD2 TRBV12-5 TGTGCTAGTGGTTTGGTAAAGACTAGCGGGACAGATACGCAGTATTTT CASGLVKTSGTDTQYF
TRBJ2-3 NA NA TRBV10-3 TGTGCCACAGGGCTCGAGGTTGCGGATACGCAGTATTTT CATGLEVADTQYF
TRBJ2-1 NA NA TRBV6-5 TGTGCCAGCAGGACCGGGGTAGGTGAGCAGTTCTTC CASRTGVGEQFF
TRBJ2-1 NA TRBD2 TRBV5-5 TGTGCCAGCAGCTTGGGCGGGAGGTCCTACAATGAGCAGTTCTTC CASSLGGRSYNEQFF
TRBJ2-1 NA TRBD2 TRBV7-9 TGTGCCAGCAGCTCACTAGCGGGAGGTAGTTCCTACAATGAGCAGTTCTTC CASSSLAGGSSYNEQFF
TRBJ2-7 NA TRBD1 TRBV6-5 TGTGCCAGCAGTTACGGGACAGGGCGGACCTACGAGCAGTACTTC CASSYGTGRTYEQYF
TRBJ2-1 NA NA TRBV10-3 TGTGCCATCAAAAGGAAAAAGGCGGACAATGAGCAGTTCTTC CAIKRKKADNEQFF
TRBJ2-1 NA NA TRBV9 TGTGCCAGCAGCGTGGCGGAGGGCACCTACAATGAGCAGTTCTTC CASSVAEGTYNEQFF
TRBJ2-7 NA TRBD1 TRBV2 TGTGCCAGGCCGGGACAGGGTTTGCGCGAGCAGTACTTC CARPGQGLREQYF